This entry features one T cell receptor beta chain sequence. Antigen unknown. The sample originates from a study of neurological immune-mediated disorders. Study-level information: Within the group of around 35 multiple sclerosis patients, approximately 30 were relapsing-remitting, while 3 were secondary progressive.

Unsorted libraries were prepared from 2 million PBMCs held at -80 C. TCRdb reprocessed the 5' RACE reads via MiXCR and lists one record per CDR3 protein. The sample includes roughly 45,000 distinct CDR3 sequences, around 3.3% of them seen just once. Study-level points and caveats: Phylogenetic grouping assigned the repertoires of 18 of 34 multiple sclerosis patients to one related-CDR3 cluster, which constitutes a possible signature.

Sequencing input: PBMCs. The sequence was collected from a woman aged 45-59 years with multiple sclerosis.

This CDR3 reads CASSPDRGRDEKLFF. In DNA, the CDR3 is TGTGCCAGCTCACCCGACAGGGGGCGAGATGAAAAACTGTTTTTT. The J gene is TRBJ1-4, the V gene TRBV18, with 10 nucleotides matching TRBD1. CDR1 KGHSH and CDR2 LQKENI come from the germline V gene. This CDR3 is 15 amino acids long. Unmatched junction bases numbered 4, after V lost 3 bases and J lost 6 bases.